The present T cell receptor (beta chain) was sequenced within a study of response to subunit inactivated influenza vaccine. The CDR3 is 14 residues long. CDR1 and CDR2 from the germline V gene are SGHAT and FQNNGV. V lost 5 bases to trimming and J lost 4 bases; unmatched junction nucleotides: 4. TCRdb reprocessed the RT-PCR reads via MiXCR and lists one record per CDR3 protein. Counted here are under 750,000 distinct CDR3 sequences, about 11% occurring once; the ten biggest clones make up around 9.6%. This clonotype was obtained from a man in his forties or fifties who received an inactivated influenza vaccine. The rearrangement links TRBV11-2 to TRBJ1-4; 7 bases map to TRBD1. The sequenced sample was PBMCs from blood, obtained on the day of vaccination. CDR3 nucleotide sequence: TGTGCCAGCAGCCTGGGACAGCTTAATGAAAAACTGTTTTTT. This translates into CASSLGQLNEKLFF.